The source of this T cell receptor beta chain is a study of cytomegalovirus exposure and HLA in healthy donors. PCR involved 60 Vbeta and 13 Jbeta primers. The protocol was immunoSEQ multiplex PCR, while the TCRdb copy is restricted to in-frame clones and leaves out a portion. Of about 190,000 clones in the sample, 60% to 80% are singletons; the top ten hold 2.5% to 4%. This CDR3 comprises 14 residues. Trimming cost V 2 bases and J 12 bases; bases outside gene matches: 8. Germline V lookup: CDR1 SGHDT, CDR2 YYEEEE. General study points: Most of the CMV-associated TCR beta chains (in a later analysis) appeared to be HLA-restricted. TCR beta V- and J-gene trimming, according to a later analysis, was linked to a missense DCLRE1C variant. Roughly 170 TCR beta chains were listed as cytomegalovirus-associated. CMV serostatus was the sole immune exposure information available.

On this clone itself: Its target is unknown.

This clonotype was obtained from a woman aged 30 to 39 in good health and CMV-seropositive. Sample: PBMCs. This sequence joins TRBV5-6 and TRBJ2-7; the match to TRBD2 covers 13 bases. The CDR3 loop reads CASSFGTSGDVRYF. The CDR3 bases are TGTGCCAGCAGCTTCGGGACTAGCGGGGACGTGAGGTACTTC.